The T cell receptor beta chain described here comes from a study of graft-versus-host responses after intestinal transplantation. With regard to this clone: Its antigen is unidentified.

Libraries were prepared by immunoSEQ multiplex PCR; TCRdb keeps only in-frame clonotypes and omits some of them. Of roughly 100,000 clones listed, about nine tenths are singletons. Study-wide results and limits: The recipient marrow held GvH clones, and some of them showed up first in ileum or blood.

The CDR3 runs 15 residues. The germline V gene encodes CDR1 ENHRY and CDR2 SYGVKD. J was trimmed by 8 bases and V by 5 bases; bases with no gene match: 6. The origin of this receptor is a human donor who was the organ donor for an intestinal transplant. The chain employs TRBV10-3 and TRBJ1-6, with 10 bases lining up with TRBD1. This material consisted of unstimulated CD8+ T cells sorted from spleen or lymph node cells, taken before transplant. CDR3 DNA sequence: TGTGCCATCAGTTGCCGGGACAGGGGTTATTCACCCCTCCACTTT. This gives the protein CAISCRDRGYSPLHF.